These 6 T cell receptor beta chains originate from one sample sequenced in a study of blood T cells in healthy people across ages. Combining a sample-barcoded 5' primer with a J-beta primer mix, a second PCR ran for 7 to 11 cycles. TCRdb re-called the 5' RACE reads with MiXCR, one entry per CDR3 protein. This table holds approximately 2,000,000 distinct CDR3 sequences, roughly two fifths found once. Sequences were obtained from blood. These receptors all come from a human donor in good health.

The gene calls are TRBV20-1 and TRBJ1-5; perhaps TRBD1 as D (5 bases). The germline V gene encodes CDR1 DFQATT and CDR2 SNEGSKA (reference sequence). This CDR3 comprises 13 residues. CDR3 sequence reads: CSGREGFGQPQHF. The DNA for the CDR3 is TGCAGCGGCAGGGAAGGATTTGGTCAGCCCCAGCATTTT.

J is TRBJ1-1 and V is TRBV14; D is unresolved. This CDR3 comprises 13 residues. CDR1 SGHDN and CDR2 FVKESK come from the germline V gene. Trimming pared 4 bases from V and 7 bases from J, leaving 13 bases between. CDR3 sequence (DNA): TGTGCCAGCAGCCGGTGGGAAGTTAGTGAAGCTTTCTTT. This translates into CASSRWEVSEAFF.

The rearrangement links TRBV7-9 to TRBJ1-1; D is perhaps TRBD1 (6 bases). The CDR3 is 16 amino acids. V lost 7 bases and J lost 6, with 24 bases in between. Germline CDR1 is SEHNR and CDR2 is FQNEAQ (reference sequence). CDR3 sequence reads: CASTAIEGEGLPEAFF. The CDR3, as DNA: TGTGCCAGCACCGCAATAGAGGGGGAGGGACTACCTGAAGCTTTCTTT.

The V and J genes are TRBV7-8 and TRBJ2-1, with D perhaps matching TRBD1 or TRBD2 (5 bases each). V gave up 0 bases and J gave up 6 bases, with 18 bases separating them. The germline V gene has CDR1 SGHVS and CDR2 FQNEAQ. The CDR3 is 17 amino acids. This chain's CDR3 is CASSLAEGSPTTNEQFF. The DNA for the CDR3 is TGTGCCAGCAGCTTAGCCGAGGGGTCACCAACGACCAATGAGCAGTTCTTC.

The chain combines TRBV15 with TRBJ2-7, with a possible D match to TRBD1 (5 bases). The CDR3 loop spans 15 amino acids. V lost 0 bases to trimming and J lost 4 bases, with 13 bases between them. CDR1 LNHNV and CDR2 YYDKDF come from the germline V gene (reference sequence). In nucleotides, the CDR3 is TGTGCCACCAGCAGAGATCGGCGACAGAGATACGAGCAGTACTTC. It translates to CATSRDRRQRYEQYF.

This clonotype appeared a few times. This chain uses TRBV20-1 with TRBJ2-7; the D gene is possibly TRBD2 (5 bases). The CDR3 is 12 amino acids. Germline CDR1 reads DFQATT; CDR2 reads SNEGSKA (reference sequence). The ends were cut back, 7 bases at V and 4 bases at J, with 14 bases in the middle. For the CDR3, the DNA is TGCAGTGTAATCCTGGGAGAGTACGAGCAGTACTTC. Translating gives CSVILGEYEQYF.